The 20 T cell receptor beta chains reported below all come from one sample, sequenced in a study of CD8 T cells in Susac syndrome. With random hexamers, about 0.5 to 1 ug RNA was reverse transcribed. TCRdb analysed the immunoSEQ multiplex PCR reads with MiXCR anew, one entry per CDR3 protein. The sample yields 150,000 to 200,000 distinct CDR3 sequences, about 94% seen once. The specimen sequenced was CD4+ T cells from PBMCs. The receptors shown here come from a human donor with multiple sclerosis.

CDR3 sequence reads: CASSQPRTSNEQFF. DNA for the CDR3: TGCGCCAGCAGTCAACCTCGGACTAGCAATGAGCAGTTCTTC. The chain uses TRBV23-1 and TRBJ2-1, with 7 bases identical to TRBD2. TRBV23-1 is designated an ORF whose function remains uncertain. V shed 2 bases and J 6 bases; nucleotides not matched to a gene: 4. The CDR3 runs 14 residues.

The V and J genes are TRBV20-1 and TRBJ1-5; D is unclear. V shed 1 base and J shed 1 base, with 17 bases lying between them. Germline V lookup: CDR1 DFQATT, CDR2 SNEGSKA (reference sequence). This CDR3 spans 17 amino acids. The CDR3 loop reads CSARGAGGFLSNQPQHF. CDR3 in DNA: TGCAGTGCTAGAGGGGCAGGTGGGTTCCTGAGCAATCAGCCCCAGCATTTT.

CDR3: CASSESGRNPHGYTF. In nucleotides, the CDR3 is TGTGCCAGCAGCGAATCGGGCAGGAACCCCCATGGCTACACCTTC. V gene TRBV3-1 combines with J gene TRBJ1-2; D is undetermined. The germline V gene has CDR1 LGHDT and CDR2 YNNKEL (reference sequence). The CDR3 has 15 residues. The ends were cut back, 5 bases at V and 6 bases at J, with 19 bases in the middle.

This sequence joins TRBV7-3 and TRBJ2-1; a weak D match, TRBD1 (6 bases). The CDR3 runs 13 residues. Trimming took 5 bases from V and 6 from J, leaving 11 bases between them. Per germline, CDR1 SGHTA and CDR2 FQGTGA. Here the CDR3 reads CASSPDSRNEQFF. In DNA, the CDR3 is TGTGCCAGCAGCCCGGACAGCCGCAATGAGCAGTTCTTC.

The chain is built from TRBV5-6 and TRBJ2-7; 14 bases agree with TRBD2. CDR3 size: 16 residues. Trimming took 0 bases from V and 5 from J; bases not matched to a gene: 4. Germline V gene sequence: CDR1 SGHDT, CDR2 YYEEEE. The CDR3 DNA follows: TGTGCCAGCAGCTTGGGACTAGCGGGGGGGCTCGACGAGCAGTACTTC. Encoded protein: CASSLGLAGGLDEQYF.

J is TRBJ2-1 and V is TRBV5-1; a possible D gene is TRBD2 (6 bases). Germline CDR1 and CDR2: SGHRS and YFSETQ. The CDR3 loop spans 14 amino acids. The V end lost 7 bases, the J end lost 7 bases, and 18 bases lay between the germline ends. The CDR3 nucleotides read TGCGCCAGCCGGGGGACGGGATGGGGGAATGAGCAGTTCTTC. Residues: CASRGTGWGNEQFF.

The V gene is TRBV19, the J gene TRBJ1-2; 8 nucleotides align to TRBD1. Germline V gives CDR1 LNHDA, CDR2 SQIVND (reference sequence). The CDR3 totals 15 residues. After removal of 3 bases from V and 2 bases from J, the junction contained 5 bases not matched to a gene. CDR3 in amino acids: CASSIPTGANYGYTF. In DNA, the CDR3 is TGTGCCAGTAGTATCCCGACAGGGGCGAACTATGGCTACACCTTC.

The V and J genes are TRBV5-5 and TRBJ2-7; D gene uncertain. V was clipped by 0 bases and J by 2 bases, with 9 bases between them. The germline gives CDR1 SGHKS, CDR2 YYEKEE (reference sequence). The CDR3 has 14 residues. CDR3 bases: TGTGCCAGCAGCTTGGGTCCCACCACCTACGAGCAGTACTTC. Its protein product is CASSLGPTTYEQYF.

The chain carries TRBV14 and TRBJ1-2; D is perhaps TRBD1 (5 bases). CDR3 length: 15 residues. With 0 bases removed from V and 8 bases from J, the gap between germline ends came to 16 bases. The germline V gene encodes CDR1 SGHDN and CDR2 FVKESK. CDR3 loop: CASSQDRWGSDGYTF. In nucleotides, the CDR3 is TGTGCCAGCAGCCAAGATCGTTGGGGGTCTGACGGCTACACCTTC.

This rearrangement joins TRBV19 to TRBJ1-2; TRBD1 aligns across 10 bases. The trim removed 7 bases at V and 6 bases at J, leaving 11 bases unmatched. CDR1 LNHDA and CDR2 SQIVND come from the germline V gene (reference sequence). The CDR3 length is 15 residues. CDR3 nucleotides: TGTGCCAGTAACTCGTTGACAGGGGGCACGAATGGCTACACCTTC. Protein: CASNSLTGGTNGYTF.

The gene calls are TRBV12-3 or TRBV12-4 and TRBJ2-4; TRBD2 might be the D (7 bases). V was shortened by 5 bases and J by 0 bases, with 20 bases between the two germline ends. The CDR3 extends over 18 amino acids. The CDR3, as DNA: TGTGCCAGCAGTACACGGGGGGCTGGGGTCGGAGCCAAAAACATTCAGTACTTC. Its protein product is CASSTRGAGVGAKNIQYF.

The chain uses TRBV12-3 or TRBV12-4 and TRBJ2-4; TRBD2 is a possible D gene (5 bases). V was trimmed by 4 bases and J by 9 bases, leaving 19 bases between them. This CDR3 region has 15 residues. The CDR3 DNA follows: TGTGCCAGCAGTTCCCTGAAAGGGAGTGGTACCATTCAGTACTTC. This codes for CASSSLKGSGTIQYF.

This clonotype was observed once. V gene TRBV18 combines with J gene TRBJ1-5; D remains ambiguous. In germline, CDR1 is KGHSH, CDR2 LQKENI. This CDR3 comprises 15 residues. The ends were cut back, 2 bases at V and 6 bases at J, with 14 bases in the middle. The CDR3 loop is CASSPADIPGQPQHF. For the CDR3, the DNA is TGTGCCAGCTCACCAGCCGACATCCCTGGTCAGCCCCAGCATTTT. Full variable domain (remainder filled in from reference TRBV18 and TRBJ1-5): NAGVMQNPRHLVRRRGQEARLRCSPMKGHSHVYWYRQLPEEGLKFMVYLQKENIIDESGMPKERFSAEFPKEGPSILRIQQVVRGDSAAYFCASSPADIPGQPQHFGDGTRLSIL.

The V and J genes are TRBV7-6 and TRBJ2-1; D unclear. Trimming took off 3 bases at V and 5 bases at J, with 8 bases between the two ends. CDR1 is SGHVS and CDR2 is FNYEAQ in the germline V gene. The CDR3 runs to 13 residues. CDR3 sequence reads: CASSFGNNNEQFF. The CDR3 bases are TGTGCCAGCAGCTTCGGTAACAACAATGAGCAGTTCTTC.

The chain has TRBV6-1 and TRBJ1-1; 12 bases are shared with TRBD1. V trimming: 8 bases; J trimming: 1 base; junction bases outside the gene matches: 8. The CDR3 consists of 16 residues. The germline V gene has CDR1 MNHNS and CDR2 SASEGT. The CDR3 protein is CASLPGQGAPNTEAFF. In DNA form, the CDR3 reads TGTGCCAGCTTACCGGGACAGGGGGCGCCGAACACTGAAGCTTTCTTT.

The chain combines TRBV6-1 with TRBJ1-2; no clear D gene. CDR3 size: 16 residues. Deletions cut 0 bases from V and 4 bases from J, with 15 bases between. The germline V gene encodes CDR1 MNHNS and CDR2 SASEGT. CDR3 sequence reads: CASSEASGRYGYGYTF. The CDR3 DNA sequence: TGTGCCAGCAGTGAAGCGTCCGGCAGATATGGCTATGGCTACACCTTC.

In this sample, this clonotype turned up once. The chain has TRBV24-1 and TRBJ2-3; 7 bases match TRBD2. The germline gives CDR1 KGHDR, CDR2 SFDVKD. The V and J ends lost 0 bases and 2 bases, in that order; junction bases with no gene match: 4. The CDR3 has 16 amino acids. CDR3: CATSDLASGNTDTQYF. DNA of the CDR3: TGTGCCACCAGTGATTTGGCTAGCGGAAACACAGATACGCAGTATTTT.

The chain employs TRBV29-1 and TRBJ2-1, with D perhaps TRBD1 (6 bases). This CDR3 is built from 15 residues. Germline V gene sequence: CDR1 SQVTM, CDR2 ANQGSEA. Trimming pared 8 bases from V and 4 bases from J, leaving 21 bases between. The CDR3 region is CSFRKRGGFYNEQFF. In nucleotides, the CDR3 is TGCAGCTTTCGAAAACGAGGGGGTTTTTACAATGAGCAGTTCTTC.

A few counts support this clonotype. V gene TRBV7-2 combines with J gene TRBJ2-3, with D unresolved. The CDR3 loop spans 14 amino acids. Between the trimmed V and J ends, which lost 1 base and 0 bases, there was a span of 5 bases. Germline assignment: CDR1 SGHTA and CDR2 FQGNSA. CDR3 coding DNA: TGTGCCAGCAGCTTAGACCCTAGCACAGATACGCAGTATTTT. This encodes CASSLDPSTDTQYF.

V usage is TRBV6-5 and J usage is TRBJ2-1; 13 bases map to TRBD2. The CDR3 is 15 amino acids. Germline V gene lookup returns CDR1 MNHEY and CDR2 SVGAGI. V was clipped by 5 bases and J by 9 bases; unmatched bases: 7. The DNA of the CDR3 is TGTGCCAGCAGTATGGGACTAGCGGGACTTAGTGAGCAGTTCTTC. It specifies CASSMGLAGLSEQFF.